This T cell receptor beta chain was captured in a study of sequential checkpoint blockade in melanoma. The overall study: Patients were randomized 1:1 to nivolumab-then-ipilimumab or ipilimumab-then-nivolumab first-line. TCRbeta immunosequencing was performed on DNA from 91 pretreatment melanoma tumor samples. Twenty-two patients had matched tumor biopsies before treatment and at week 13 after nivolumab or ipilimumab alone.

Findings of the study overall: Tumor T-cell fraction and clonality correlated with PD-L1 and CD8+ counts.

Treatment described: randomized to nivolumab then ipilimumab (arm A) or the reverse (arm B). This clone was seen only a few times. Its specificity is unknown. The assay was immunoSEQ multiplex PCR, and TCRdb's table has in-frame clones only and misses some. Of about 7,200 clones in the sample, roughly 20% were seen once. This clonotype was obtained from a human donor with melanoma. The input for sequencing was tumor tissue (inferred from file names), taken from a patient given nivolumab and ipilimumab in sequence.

CDR3 amino acids: CASSIGELGYGYTF. CDR3 nucleotides: TGTGCCAGTAGTATCGGCGAACTGGGCTATGGCTACACCTTC. This chain connects TRBV19 to TRBJ1-2; no clear D gene. The CDR3 spans 14 residues. CDR1 and CDR2 from the germline V gene are LNHDA and SQIVND (reference sequence). Deletions cut 3 bases from V and 4 bases from J, with 12 bases between.